These 14 T cell receptor beta chains were all obtained from the same sample, sequenced in a study of CD8 T cells in ankylosing spondylitis. Via MiXCR, TCRdb re-called the 5' RACE reads, giving one row per CDR3 protein. There are approximately 440,000 distinct CDR3 sequences in the sample; 15% to 20% occur only once, and just over 1% lies in the top ten. The study's findings and limits: In ankylosing spondylitis blood, a motif of seven to nine highly homologous TCR beta variants appeared characteristic.

Antigens for these TCRs are unknown. Material: blood, either unsorted or a sorted T cell fraction (not recorded which). Receptors originate from a male donor with ankylosing spondylitis.

This clonotype has just a few counts. The genes are TRBV10-3 and TRBJ2-1; D gene ambiguous. The CDR3 is 13 residues long. Trimming cost V 4 bases and J 8 bases, with 12 bases left between them. Per germline, CDR1 ENHRY and CDR2 SYGVKD. CDR3 amino acids: CAISGLVVDEQFF. The CDR3 bases are TGTGCCATCAGTGGGCTAGTCGTCGATGAGCAGTTCTTC.

This rearrangement joins TRBV7-2 to TRBJ2-1; 11 bases align to TRBD2. V shed 2 bases and J 4 bases; nucleotides not matched to a gene: 1. Germline loops: CDR1 SGHTA, CDR2 FQGNSA. This CDR3 has 15 amino acids. The CDR3, as DNA: TGTGCCAGCAGCTTAACTAGCGGGAGATACAATGAGCAGTTCTTC. Residues: CASSLTSGRYNEQFF.

This clonotype was observed a handful of times. The chain combines TRBV6-5 with TRBJ2-3; perhaps TRBD1 as D (6 bases). Per germline, CDR1 MNHEY and CDR2 SVGAGI. The CDR3 totals 15 residues. V lost 2 bases and J 3 bases, leaving 12 bases between the germline ends. CDR3 amino acids: CASSYVGALTDTQYF. The CDR3 DNA reads TGTGCCAGCAGTTACGTGGGGGCATTAACAGATACGCAGTATTTT.

This clonotype has only one observation. The chain couples TRBV19 to TRBJ2-3; 8 positions match TRBD2. V gave up 3 bases and J gave up 4 bases; unmatched junction bases: 9. The CDR3 runs 16 residues. CDR1 is LNHDA and CDR2 is SQIVND in the germline V gene (reference sequence). CDR3 in amino acids: CASSIRRAGAADTQYF. Written as DNA, the CDR3 is TGTGCCAGTAGTATTCGCAGAGCGGGAGCGGCAGATACGCAGTATTTT.

This clonotype has a handful of counts. The gene calls are TRBV7-9 and TRBJ1-6, with 8 nucleotides matching TRBD1. CDR1 SEHNR and CDR2 FQNEAQ come from the germline V gene (reference sequence). This CDR3 has 17 amino acids. V was clipped by 1 base and J by 6 bases; unmatched bases: 8. The CDR3: CASSLDPPGGTNSPLHF. CDR3 DNA sequence: TGTGCCAGCAGCTTAGACCCCCCAGGGGGCACTAATTCACCCCTCCACTTT.

The rearrangement joins TRBV6-1 to TRBJ2-3; D gene uncertain. Germline loops: CDR1 MNHNS, CDR2 SASEGT. CDR3 length: 14 amino acids. The V end lost 9 bases, the J end lost 1 base, and 14 bases lay between the germline ends. CDR3: CASWDPGRTDTQYF. DNA for the CDR3: TGTGCCAGTTGGGATCCCGGGCGCACAGATACGCAGTATTTT.

V and J are TRBV20-1 and TRBJ2-7, with D hard to call. The germline CDR1 and CDR2 sequences are DFQATT and SNEGSKA (reference sequence). The CDR3 length is 12 residues. The V end was cut by 6 bases, the J end by 7 bases, with 16 bases between. The CDR3 DNA sequence: TGCAGTGCCCCTACTCGGAGTTCAGAGCAGTACTTC. It encodes CSAPTRSSEQYF.

Worth noting for this clonotype: A read error is possible here, since a much larger clone lies one base away. The chain has TRBV12-3 or TRBV12-4 and TRBJ1-4; a weak D match, TRBD1 (5 bases). The length of the CDR3 is 15 residues. The CDR3 region has the DNA TGTGCCAACAGTAACGGGAACGTCGGGGGTGAGAAACTGTTTTTT. Its translation is CANSNGNVGGEKLFF.

For the CDR3, the DNA is TGTGCCACCAGTGATTTGAGGGACCAGGGGGGGTACAATGAGCAGTTCTTC. Protein product: CATSDLRDQGGYNEQFF. The chain joins TRBV24-1 to TRBJ2-1; D may be TRBD1 or TRBD2 (7 bases each). V was clipped by 0 bases and J by 4 bases, with 15 bases between them. The length of the CDR3 is 17 residues. CDR1 KGHDR and CDR2 SFDVKD come from the germline V gene.

With respect to this clonotype: One end of the junction varies from germline; a read error may be responsible. V gene TRBV7-7 combines with J gene TRBJ2-5, with D maybe TRBD2 (6 bases). Germline V lookup: CDR1 SSHAT, CDR2 FNYEAQ (reference sequence). The CDR3 extends over 13 amino acids. The CDR3 nucleotides are TGTGCTAGCAGCTTAGCGGAACAAGAGACCCAGTACTTC. Its protein is CASSLAEQETQYF.

Only a few counts were recorded for this clonotype. This chain links TRBV11-2 with TRBJ2-7; TRBD1 agrees at 7 bases. Germline V gene lookup returns CDR1 SGHAT and CDR2 FQNNGV. CDR3 length: 13 residues. Germline trimming cut 7 bases from V and 6 bases from J; bases unmatched to any gene: 9. The CDR3 nucleotides read TGTGCCAGCAAACACAGGGGTCTGGCCGAGCAGTACTTC. Its translation: CASKHRGLAEQYF.

The chain has TRBV5-1 and TRBJ1-6; D not resolved. Germline V lookup: CDR1 SGHRS, CDR2 YFSETQ. V gave up 0 bases and J gave up 9 bases, with 10 bases separating them. This CDR3 is built from 14 residues. The CDR3 spells CASSLVARISPLHF. The CDR3 coding sequence is TGCGCCAGCAGCTTGGTTGCCCGTATTTCACCCCTCCACTTT.

The J gene is TRBJ1-6, the V gene TRBV30; D not certain. Germline CDR1 is GTSNPN and CDR2 is SVGIG (reference sequence). The CDR3 spans 15 residues. Trimming took off 0 bases at V and 6 bases at J, with 12 bases between the two ends. CDR3 in amino acids: CAWSVGSGRNSPLHF. In nucleotides, the CDR3 is TGTGCCTGGAGTGTTGGGTCTGGGCGTAATTCACCCCTCCACTTT.

This clonotype has a count of ten or more. The J gene is TRBJ1-6, the V gene TRBV5-1; TRBD1 agrees at 9 bases. J gave up 9 bases and V 4 bases, and 5 bases lay outside the gene matches. CDR1 and CDR2 (germline): SGHRS, YFSETQ. The CDR3 has 14 amino acids. The CDR3, as DNA: TGCGCCAGCAGCGCCGGGACAGGGATTTCACCCCTCCACTTT. It yields the protein CASSAGTGISPLHF.